This TCR beta chain was captured in a study of CD8 T cells in ankylosing spondylitis. General study findings and limits: Clones linked with disease were CD8+ and fairly uncommon in the peripheral blood. Seemingly characteristic of ankylosing spondylitis blood was a TCR beta motif consisting of under 10 highly homologous variants.

This clonotype was seen at least ten times. Its antigen is not known. Via MiXCR, TCRdb re-called the 5' RACE reads, giving one row per CDR3 protein. Of 500,000 or so distinct CDR3 sequences listed, approximately 5% were seen once; the top ten hold under 4.5%. The clonotype was recovered from a male donor with ankylosing spondylitis. The specimen was blood, either unsorted or a sorted T cell fraction (not recorded which).

The CDR3 DNA sequence: TGTGCCAGCAGCTATGGACAGCCGAATCAGCCCCAGCATTTT. This gives the protein CASSYGQPNQPQHF. V is TRBV5-6 and J is TRBJ1-5, with D perhaps TRBD1 (6 bases). Trimming took 3 bases from V and 4 from J, leaving 11 bases between them. Germline lookup yields CDR1 SGHDT and CDR2 YYEEEE. There are 14 residues in the CDR3.